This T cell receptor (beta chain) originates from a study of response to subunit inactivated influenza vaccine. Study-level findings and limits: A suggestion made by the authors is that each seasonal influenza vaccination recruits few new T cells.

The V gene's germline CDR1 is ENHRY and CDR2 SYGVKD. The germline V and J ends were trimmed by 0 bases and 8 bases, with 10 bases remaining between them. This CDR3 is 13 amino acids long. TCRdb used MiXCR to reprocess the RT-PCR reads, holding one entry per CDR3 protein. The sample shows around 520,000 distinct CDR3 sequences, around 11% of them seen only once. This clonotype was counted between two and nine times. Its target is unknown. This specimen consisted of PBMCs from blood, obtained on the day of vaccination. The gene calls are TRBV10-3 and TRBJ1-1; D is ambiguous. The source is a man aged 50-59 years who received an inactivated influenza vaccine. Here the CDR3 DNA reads TGTGCCATCAGTGAGTCGGTTTCAGGAGAAGCTTTCTTT. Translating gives CAISESVSGEAFF.